The T cell receptor beta chain under discussion was sequenced for a study of radiotherapy plus CTLA-4 blockade in lung cancer. With regard to this clone: Antigen unknown.

Those patients who had chemo-refractory metastatic non-small-cell lung cancer were given focal radiation along with CTLA-4 blockade through ipilimumab. Study-level findings and limits: There was expansion of tumor-derived TCR clones in blood after radiotherapy plus ipilimumab. Response, reportedly, was best predicted by interferon-beta along with early blood T cell clone dynamics.

Assay: immunoSEQ multiplex PCR; the TCRdb copy retains only in-frame clones and omits some. The table shows fewer than 100,000 clones, with around 83% occurring only once. This CDR3 has 15 amino acids. Germline CDR1 reads GTSNPN; CDR2 reads SVGIG (reference sequence). The trim removed 0 bases at V and 9 bases at J, leaving 13 bases unmatched. This chain joins TRBV30 and TRBJ2-7; 8 bases line up with TRBD1. This sample comprised peripheral blood, obtained from a patient treated with radiotherapy plus ipilimumab. The sequence was obtained from a human donor with non-small cell lung cancer who had stable disease on radiotherapy plus ipilimumab. CDR3 residues: CAWSVRGQGARRQYF. In DNA form, the CDR3 reads TGTGCCTGGAGTGTAAGGGGGCAGGGGGCTAGGCGGCAGTACTTC.